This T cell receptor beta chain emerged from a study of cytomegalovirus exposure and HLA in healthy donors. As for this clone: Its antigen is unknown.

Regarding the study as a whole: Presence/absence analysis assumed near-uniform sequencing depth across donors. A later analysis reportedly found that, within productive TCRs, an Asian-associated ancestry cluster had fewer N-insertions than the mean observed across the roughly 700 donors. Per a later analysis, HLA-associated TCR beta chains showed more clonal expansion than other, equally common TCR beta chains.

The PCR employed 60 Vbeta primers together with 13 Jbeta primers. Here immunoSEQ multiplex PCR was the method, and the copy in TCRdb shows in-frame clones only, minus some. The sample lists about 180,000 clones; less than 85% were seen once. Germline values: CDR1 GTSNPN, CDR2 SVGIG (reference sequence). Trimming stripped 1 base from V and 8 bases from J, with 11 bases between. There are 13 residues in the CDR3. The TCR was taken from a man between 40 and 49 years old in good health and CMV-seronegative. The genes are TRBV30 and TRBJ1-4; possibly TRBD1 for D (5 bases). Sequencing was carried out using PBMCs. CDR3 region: CAWSGGRGEKLFF. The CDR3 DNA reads TGTGCCTGGAGTGGGGGAAGGGGCGAAAAACTGTTTTTT. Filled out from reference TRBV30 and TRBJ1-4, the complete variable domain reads SQTIHQWPATLVQPVGSPLSLECTVEGTSNPNLYWYRQAAGRGLQLLFYSVGIGQISSEVPQNLSASRPQDRQFILSSKKLLLSDSGFYLCAWSGGRGEKLFFGSGTQLSVL.